Listed here are 22 T cell receptor beta chains from one sample, sequenced in a study of shared clonotypes between healthy human individuals. Produced via immunoSEQ multiplex PCR; TCRdb's table is partial and in-frame only. Among millions of clones, roughly 92% were seen once, and the ten largest hold over 0.12%. The sample consisted of naive CD4+ T cells sorted from blood. The subset was: CD45RA+ positively selected. These TCRs come from a man younger than 35 in good health.

This chain links TRBV10-3 with TRBJ1-2; D might be TRBD1 (5 bases). Germline V CDR1 and CDR2: ENHRY, SYGVKD. Trimming removed 4 bases from V and 2 bases from J, with 8 bases in between. CDR3 size: 13 residues. CDR3 sequence: CAISGGINYGYTF. The CDR3 coding sequence is TGTGCCATCAGTGGGGGGATAAACTATGGCTACACCTTC.

This clone was observed once. V usage is TRBV7-2 and J usage is TRBJ1-4; TRBD1 matches at 8 bases. V lost 1 base, J lost 8 bases, and 9 bases stayed unmatched. The CDR3 runs 16 residues. Germline CDR1 and CDR2: SGHTA and FQGNSA. The CDR3, as DNA: TGTGCCAGCAGCTTAGTGACCGGGACAGGAGGGGAAAAACTGTTTTTT. It translates to CASSLVTGTGGEKLFF. Drawing the rest from reference TRBV7-2 and TRBJ1-4, the complete variable domain is GAGVSQSPSNKVTEKGKDVELRCDPISGHTALYWYRQSLGQGLEFLIYFQGNSAPDKSGLPSDRFSAERTGGSVSTLTIQRTQQEDSAVYLCASSLVTGTGGEKLFFGSGTQLSVL.

V usage is TRBV2 and J usage is TRBJ2-7, with D unclear. Trimming removed 6 bases from V and 3 bases from J, with 12 bases in between. The CDR3 contains 13 residues. Per the germline V gene, CDR1 is SNHLY and CDR2 is FYNNEI. The CDR3 reads CASRPTRFYEQYF. The CDR3, as DNA: TGTGCCAGCAGACCTACCCGTTTCTACGAGCAGTACTTC.

This chain uses TRBV4-1 with TRBJ2-5; D unresolved. Germline CDR1 is MGHRA and CDR2 is YSYEKL. V lost 3 bases, J lost 1 base, and 6 bases lay in between. The CDR3 runs 13 residues. This CDR3 is CASSQWIQETQYF. CDR3 in DNA: TGCGCCAGCAGCCAGTGGATCCAAGAGACCCAGTACTTC.

The genes are TRBV10-1 and TRBJ2-5; TRBD2 aligns across 7 bases. Unmatched junction bases numbered 5, after V lost 0 bases and J lost 1 base. Germline V gives CDR1 WNHNN, CDR2 SYGVQD (reference sequence). The CDR3 extends over 16 amino acids. CDR3 in amino acids: CASSESGSGGQETQYF. In nucleotides, the CDR3 is TGCGCCAGCAGTGAGTCGGGGTCGGGGGGCCAAGAGACCCAGTACTTC.

The gene calls are TRBV6-5 and TRBJ1-5; D ambiguous. The CDR3 is 13 amino acids. Trimming left V 0 bases short and J 9 bases short, with 9 bases between. Germline lookup yields CDR1 MNHEY and CDR2 SVGAGI. The CDR3 region is CASSYSSGGPQHF. CDR3 bases: TGTGCCAGCAGTTACTCATCGGGAGGGCCCCAGCATTTT.

The chain combines TRBV5-1 with TRBJ2-3; D is uncertain. Trimming cost V 0 bases and J 4 bases, with 9 bases left between them. This CDR3 has 14 residues. Germline V gene data show CDR1 as SGHRS and CDR2 as YFSETQ. CDR3 sequence reads: CASSLVRAPDTQYF. CDR3 in DNA: TGCGCCAGCAGCTTGGTTCGGGCGCCAGATACGCAGTATTTT.

The rearrangement links TRBV6-4 to TRBJ2-1; D possibly corresponds to TRBD2 (5 bases). There are 14 residues in the CDR3. The ends were cut back, 6 bases at V and 9 bases at J, with 18 bases in the middle. Per germline, CDR1 MRHNA and CDR2 SNTAGT. The chain's CDR3 is CASRKGEGEGEQFF. In nucleotides, the CDR3 is TGTGCCAGCAGAAAAGGTGAAGGAGAGGGTGAGCAGTTCTTC.

The chain is built from TRBV10-3 and TRBJ2-3, with D possibly matching TRBD2 (6 bases). Germline loops: CDR1 ENHRY, CDR2 SYGVKD. The CDR3 sequence is 14 residues long. Trimming took 3 bases from V and 4 from J, leaving 11 bases between them. CDR3 coding DNA: TGTGCCATCAGTGATGGGGGAGGTCCAGATACGCAGTATTTT. Its protein is CAISDGGGPDTQYF.

The J gene is TRBJ2-2, the V gene TRBV6-5; unclear D gene. CDR3 length equals 13 residues. With 1 base removed from V and 6 bases from J, the gap between germline ends came to 6 bases. CDR1 MNHEY and CDR2 SVGAGI come from the germline V gene. CDR3: CASSYWSAGELFF. CDR3 DNA sequence: TGTGCCAGCAGTTACTGGAGTGCCGGGGAGCTGTTTTTT.

The chain has TRBV4-2 and TRBJ2-3; 7 bases match TRBD2. With 4 bases clipped from V and 6 bases from J, the junction kept 7 bases outside the gene matches. The CDR3 is made up of 14 amino acids. The V gene's germline CDR1 is LGHNA and CDR2 YNFKEQ. The CDR3 sequence: CASSPPREMDTQYF. The CDR3 DNA reads as TGTGCCAGCAGCCCACCGCGGGAGATGGATACGCAGTATTTT.

The V call is TRBV5-1, the J call TRBJ2-1; TRBD2 might be the D (6 bases). This CDR3 is 16 amino acids long. Between the trimmed V and J ends, which lost 4 bases and 1 base, there was a span of 15 bases. Per germline, CDR1 SGHRS and CDR2 YFSETQ. The CDR3 DNA reads as TGCGCCAGCAGCCCCTTGGAGGGTGGGTCCTACAATGAGCAGTTCTTC. Protein product: CASSPLEGGSYNEQFF.

The chain combines TRBV20-1 with TRBJ1-2; the D is unclear. The CDR3 length is 11 residues. The germline CDR1 and CDR2 sequences are DFQATT and SNEGSKA (reference sequence). V shed 3 bases and J shed 7 bases, with 9 bases lying between them. CDR3 amino acids: CSARDLSGYTF. CDR3 coding DNA: TGCAGTGCTAGGGACCTATCTGGCTACACCTTC.

The sample holds one count of this clone. This chain uses TRBV15 with TRBJ2-7; perhaps TRBD2 as D (7 bases). V dropped 0 bases and J dropped 4 bases, with 13 bases sitting between them. The CDR3 covers 15 residues. The V gene's germline CDR1 is LNHNV and CDR2 YYDKDF (reference sequence). The CDR3 loop is CATSREVGGGYEQYF. Here the CDR3 DNA reads TGTGCCACCAGCAGAGAGGTGGGAGGGGGTTACGAGCAGTACTTC.

The V call is TRBV30, the J call TRBJ2-5; D unclear. Per the germline V gene, CDR1 is GTSNPN and CDR2 is SVGIG (reference sequence). This CDR3 is 13 amino acids long. The germline V and J ends were trimmed by 5 bases and 3 bases, with 13 bases remaining between them. The CDR3 reads CAWGTWGKETQYF. CDR3 DNA: TGTGCCTGGGGAACTTGGGGAAAAGAGACCCAGTACTTC.

The chain uses TRBV7-9 and TRBJ1-2; D might be TRBD1 (6 bases). V was trimmed by 5 bases and J by 4 bases, leaving 17 bases between them. The CDR3 sequence is 15 residues long. In germline, CDR1 is SEHNR, CDR2 FQNEAQ (reference sequence). DNA for the CDR3: TGTGCCAGCAGCCCCGGCGGGGGGGCGGCCTATGGCTACACCTTC. This gives the protein CASSPGGGAAYGYTF.

This rearrangement joins TRBV10-3 to TRBJ2-7, with 13 bases lining up with TRBD2. V was pared by 6 bases and J by 6 bases, with 8 bases of the junction left unmatched. CDR3 size: 15 residues. The germline V gene has CDR1 ENHRY and CDR2 SYGVKD. The CDR3 sequence: CAISTTSGGEGEQYF. Here the CDR3 DNA reads TGTGCCATCAGCACAACTAGCGGGGGGGAGGGCGAGCAGTACTTC.

In DNA, the CDR3 is TGTGCCAGCCTGATGGGGCAGGGGGTTACCTACGAGCAGTACTTC. Protein: CASLMGQGVTYEQYF. This sequence joins TRBV6-1 and TRBJ2-7; 7 bases match TRBD1. CDR1 is MNHNS and CDR2 is SASEGT in the germline V gene. The CDR3 has 15 amino acids. J gave up 2 bases and V 8 bases, and 12 bases lay outside the gene matches.

This chain connects TRBV15 to TRBJ2-1, with 16 nucleotides matching TRBD2. Germline loops: CDR1 LNHNV, CDR2 YYDKDF (reference sequence). Unmatched junction bases numbered 13, after V lost 4 bases and J lost 7 bases. CDR3 length: 19 amino acids. DNA of the CDR3: TGTGCCACCAGCATTCGGGCAGGGACTAGCGGGAGGGCCTGGAATGAGCAGTTCTTC. Its translation: CATSIRAGTSGRAWNEQFF.

The rearrangement links TRBV13 to TRBJ1-6; 8 bases match TRBD1. CDR1 is PRHDT, CDR2 FYEKMQ, per germline (reference sequence). J lost 2 bases, V lost 5 bases, and 5 bases had no gene match. The CDR3 is 16 residues long. The chain's CDR3 is CASSDTGGPYNSPLHF. The DNA of the CDR3 is TGTGCCAGCAGCGACACAGGGGGGCCCTATAATTCACCCCTCCACTTT.

The V and J genes are TRBV2 and TRBJ1-2; a weak D match, TRBD1 (5 bases). The CDR3 runs to 13 residues. Germline V gene data show CDR1 as SNHLY and CDR2 as FYNNEI. V lost 2 bases, J lost 7 bases, and 11 bases lay in between. The CDR3, as DNA: TGTGCCAGCAGTGAATGGGGCACCTCTGGCTACACCTTC. Its protein product is CASSEWGTSGYTF.

The chain is built from TRBV7-2 and TRBJ1-6; the match to TRBD1 covers 9 bases. The CDR3 is made up of 15 amino acids. Germline lookup yields CDR1 SGHTA and CDR2 FQGNSA. Losses at the gene ends were 1 base for V and 9 bases for J; bases not matched to a gene: 4. CDR3 residues: CASSLGGTGISPLHF. The CDR3 nucleotides are TGTGCCAGCAGCTTAGGAGGGACAGGGATTTCACCCCTCCACTTT.